These 21 T cell receptor beta chains came from one sample sequenced in a study of blood T cell repertoires in COVID-19. Method: immunoSEQ multiplex PCR; TCRdb's copy keeps in-frame clones and lacks some. Among approximately 290,000 clones, approximately 90% were seen once, and the ten largest hold around 0.84%. Source material: peripheral blood. Every receptor here comes from a young man with acute or convalescent COVID-19.

Only one count was recorded for this clone. The rearrangement joins TRBV30 to TRBJ1-1; D perhaps matches TRBD1 (5 bases). V lost 0 bases and J lost 6, with 11 bases in between. Germline assignment: CDR1 GTSNPN and CDR2 SVGIG (reference sequence). The CDR3 extends over 13 amino acids. The CDR3 region has the DNA TGTGCCTGGAGTGTATCAGGGAAATCTGAAGCTTTCTTT. Amino acid sequence: CAWSVSGKSEAFF.

This clone was recorded only once. DNA for the CDR3: TGTGCCAGCAGGGCTCCAGGGGGTGTCAATCAGCCCCAGCATTTT. Protein product: CASRAPGGVNQPQHF. The chain carries TRBV28 and TRBJ1-5; 7 nucleotides match TRBD1. This CDR3 spans 15 amino acids. The V gene end was trimmed by 6 bases and the J gene end by 3 bases; junction bases not matched to a gene: 8. The V gene's germline CDR1 is MDHEN and CDR2 SYDVKM.

CDR3 in amino acids: CAIRDPGQSNQPQHF. The CDR3 DNA reads as TGTGCCATCAGGGATCCGGGACAGTCAAATCAGCCCCAGCATTTT. The genes are TRBV10-3 and TRBJ1-5; 7 bases line up with TRBD1. Germline V gene data show CDR1 as ENHRY and CDR2 as SYGVKD. V gave up 6 bases and J gave up 4 bases; unmatched junction bases: 9. The CDR3 spans 15 residues.

The chain employs TRBV7-9 and TRBJ1-2, with 9 bases identical to TRBD1. Germline assignment: CDR1 SEHNR and CDR2 FQNEAQ (reference sequence). The CDR3 has 14 residues. The J segment lost 2 bases and the V segment lost 5 bases, leaving 3 bases of the junction unmatched. CDR3 nucleotide sequence: TGTGCCAGCAGCACAGGGGGCACGAACTATGGCTACACCTTC. Amino acid sequence: CASSTGGTNYGYTF.

This chain connects TRBV28 to TRBJ1-1; 8 bases fit TRBD1. Germline CDR1 reads MDHEN; CDR2 reads SYDVKM. Trimming cost V 10 bases and J 1 base; bases outside gene matches: 8. The CDR3 covers 14 residues. CDR3 in amino acids: CATILGTGNTEAFF. In DNA form, the CDR3 reads TGTGCCACCATCCTCGGGACAGGGAACACTGAAGCTTTCTTT.

This clone was seen a single time. Here the CDR3 DNA reads TGTGCCAGCAGAGGGCAAGGGGATGAAAAACTGTTTTTT. It encodes CASRGQGDEKLFF. This chain connects TRBV6-5 to TRBJ1-4, with D perhaps matching TRBD1 (5 bases). V lost 6 bases, J lost 6 bases, and 11 bases lay in between. Germline CDR1 MNHEY, CDR2 SVGAGI. CDR3 length: 13 amino acids.

The table lists this clone with a count of one. The chain joins TRBV14 to TRBJ2-7; tentative D call: TRBD2 (6 bases). The CDR3 contains 16 residues. V lost 5 bases and J 2 bases, leaving 19 bases between the germline ends. From germline, CDR1 is SGHDN and CDR2 FVKESK. CDR3 bases: TGTGCCAGCAGCTGGGGGATGCGGCGGGGCACCTACGAGCAGTACTTC. It is translated as CASSWGMRRGTYEQYF.

The chain links TRBV7-8 to TRBJ2-2, with no clear D. The V gene lost 0 bases and the J gene lost 6 bases, with 14 bases spanning the gap. Per germline, CDR1 SGHVS and CDR2 FQNEAQ. This CDR3 region has 16 residues. Here the CDR3 reads CASSLATSPGSGELFF. Here the CDR3 DNA reads TGTGCCAGCAGCTTAGCTACGTCCCCGGGTTCCGGGGAGCTGTTTTTT.

This chain uses TRBV21-1 with TRBJ2-4; TRBD2, as called in the table, went unchecked against the DNA. TRBV21-1 is a pseudogene segment. The CDR3 runs 15 residues. The CDR3 nucleotides are TGTGCCAGCAGCAAAGACCGGGTAGCCAAAAACATTCAGTACTTC. This codes for CASSKDRVAKNIQYF.

This clone was found once. The V call is TRBV28, the J call TRBJ2-3, with D perhaps TRBD2 (6 bases). This CDR3 contains 18 residues. Germline CDR1 MDHEN, CDR2 SYDVKM. V lost 2 bases, J lost 5 bases, and 23 bases lay in between. The CDR3 loop reads CASSLLPLYRQGGDTQYF. The CDR3 coding sequence is TGTGCCAGCAGTTTACTCCCCCTCTACCGGCAGGGAGGAGATACGCAGTATTTT.

The rearrangement joins TRBV27 to TRBJ1-5, with 8 bases that match TRBD1. The V gene end was trimmed by 6 bases and the J gene end by 6 bases; junction bases not matched to a gene: 10. Per germline, CDR1 MNHEY and CDR2 SMNVEV (reference sequence). The CDR3 totals 15 residues. CDR3: CASSVTGGERQPQHF. CDR3 DNA sequence: TGTGCCAGCAGCGTTACAGGGGGAGAGCGTCAGCCCCAGCATTTT.

The sample holds a few counts of this clone. This sequence joins TRBV12-3 or TRBV12-4 and TRBJ2-7; D is uncertain. V shed 5 bases and J shed 1 base, with 9 bases lying between them. This CDR3 region has 13 residues. The CDR3 here is CASSPTASYEQYF. The CDR3 bases are TGTGCCAGCAGTCCTACCGCTTCCTACGAGCAGTACTTC.

The V call is TRBV4-2, the J call TRBJ2-3; TRBD2 matches at 7 bases. Trimming cost V 4 bases and J 5 bases; bases outside gene matches: 18. The CDR3 sequence is 18 residues long. The germline V gene has CDR1 LGHNA and CDR2 YNFKEQ. The CDR3 bases are TGTGCCAGCAGCCGCCAGGGCCCAGAAAGCGGGGCGGGAGATACGCAGTATTTT. This encodes CASSRQGPESGAGDTQYF.

The V and J genes are TRBV2 and TRBJ2-4; 11 bases agree with TRBD2. V trimming: 6 bases; J trimming: 1 base; junction bases outside the gene matches: 5. The CDR3 is made up of 16 amino acids. The V gene's germline CDR1 is SNHLY and CDR2 FYNNEI. The DNA of the CDR3 is TGTGCCAGCAGAGCCCTAGCGGGGGGCGCCAAAAACATTCAGTACTTC. It specifies CASRALAGGAKNIQYF.

This clone showed up just once. V gene TRBV4-1 combines with J gene TRBJ2-3, with 14 nucleotides matching TRBD2. J lost 5 bases, V lost 4 bases, and 8 bases had no gene match. The CDR3 is 17 amino acids. CDR1 and CDR2 (germline): MGHRA, YSYEKL. The CDR3 loop is CASSLRTSGGPGDTQYF. CDR3 bases: TGCGCCAGCAGCCTCCGGACTAGCGGGGGGCCGGGAGATACGCAGTATTTT.

Only one count was recorded for this clone. The chain joins TRBV19 to TRBJ1-2; possibly TRBD1 for D (6 bases). The germline V and J ends were trimmed by 2 bases and 7 bases, with 8 bases remaining between them. The germline V gene has CDR1 LNHDA and CDR2 SQIVND (reference sequence). This CDR3 has 12 residues. CDR3 sequence: CASSIPGAGYTF. The CDR3 region has the DNA TGTGCCAGTAGTATACCAGGGGCTGGCTACACCTTC.

This chain links TRBV6-6 with TRBJ2-7; 7 bases are a match to TRBD1. The junction had 4 bases not matched to a gene; V was cut back by 5 bases and J by 3 bases. The germline V gene encodes CDR1 MNHNY and CDR2 SVGAGI (reference sequence). The CDR3 contains 13 residues. The CDR3 spells CASSIDRDYEQYF. The CDR3 DNA sequence: TGTGCCAGCAGTATCGACAGGGACTACGAGCAGTACTTC.

In this sample, this clone turned up a few times. The chain carries TRBV6-5 and TRBJ1-4, with D possibly being TRBD1 (5 bases). Between the trimmed V and J ends, which lost 6 bases and 0 bases, there was a span of 11 bases. Germline CDR1 and CDR2: MNHEY and SVGAGI. This CDR3 has 15 amino acids. The CDR3, as DNA: TGTGCCAGCAGACAAGACAGAGCAACTAATGAAAAACTGTTTTTT. Translating it yields CASRQDRATNEKLFF.

Of note for this clone: Additional DNA sequences in this sample encode the identical CDR3. The J gene is TRBJ1-3, the V gene TRBV5-1; perhaps TRBD1 as D (5 bases). Per germline, CDR1 SGHRS and CDR2 YFSETQ. CDR3 size: 13 residues. Trimming left V 0 bases short and J 4 bases short, with 5 bases between. In DNA form, the CDR3 reads TGCGCCAGCAGCTTGGGACAGGGAAACACCATATATTTT. This codes for CASSLGQGNTIYF.

The genes are TRBV29-1 and TRBJ2-5; 9 bases line up with TRBD1. The CDR3 has 13 amino acids. V was clipped by 5 bases and J by 6 bases; unmatched bases: 7. CDR1 SQVTM and CDR2 ANQGSEA come from the germline V gene. CDR3 coding DNA: TGCAGCGTTTGGGGACAGGGCCTGAAGACCCAGTACTTC. Its translation: CSVWGQGLKTQYF. The full variable domain, its missing parts supplied by reference TRBV29-1 and TRBJ2-5, is SAVISQKPSRDICQRGTSLTIQCQVDSQVTMMFWYRQQPGQSLTLIATANQGSEATYESGFVIDKFPISRPNLTFSTLTVSNMSPEDSSIYLCSVWGQGLKTQYFGPGTRLLVL.

The chain employs TRBV13 and TRBJ2-3, with D maybe TRBD2 (5 bases). This CDR3 is 14 amino acids long. The germline V gene encodes CDR1 PRHDT and CDR2 FYEKMQ (reference sequence). Deletions cut 2 bases from V and 2 bases from J, with 8 bases between. The CDR3 here is CASSLFRDTDTQYF. The CDR3 bases are TGTGCCAGCAGCTTATTCCGGGACACAGATACGCAGTATTTT.